This TCR beta chain was recorded in a study of a mutant IDH1 vaccine in newly diagnosed glioma. As for the study in general: Prior therapy was radiotherapy, temozolomide, or both; most received both.

Sample time point: baseline, week 1 (first vaccination visit). Treatment denoted: pre-vaccination baseline after standard-of-care therapy. The V end lost 5 bases, the J end lost 9 bases, and 14 bases lay between the germline ends. CDR1 and CDR2 from the germline V gene are SEHNR and FQNEAQ (reference sequence). CDR3 length equals 13 residues. In the case of this clone: The antigen is not known.

Study-level points and caveats: Any relationship between pseudoprogression and changes in top peripheral T cell clonotypes seemed absent.

The data were produced by immunoSEQ multiplex PCR, yet TCRdb's version contains in-frame clones alone and is incomplete. The data contain around 87,000 clones, 83% of them singletons. Sequences were derived from PBMCs, sampled from a glioma patient treated with radiotherapy, temozolomide or both. The chain links TRBV7-9 to TRBJ2-1; D might be TRBD2 (7 bases). The receptor comes from a woman aged 50 to 60 with glioma. The CDR3: CASSLGGPREQFF. The CDR3 nucleotides are TGTGCCAGCAGCCTCGGGGGGCCTCGTGAGCAGTTCTTC.